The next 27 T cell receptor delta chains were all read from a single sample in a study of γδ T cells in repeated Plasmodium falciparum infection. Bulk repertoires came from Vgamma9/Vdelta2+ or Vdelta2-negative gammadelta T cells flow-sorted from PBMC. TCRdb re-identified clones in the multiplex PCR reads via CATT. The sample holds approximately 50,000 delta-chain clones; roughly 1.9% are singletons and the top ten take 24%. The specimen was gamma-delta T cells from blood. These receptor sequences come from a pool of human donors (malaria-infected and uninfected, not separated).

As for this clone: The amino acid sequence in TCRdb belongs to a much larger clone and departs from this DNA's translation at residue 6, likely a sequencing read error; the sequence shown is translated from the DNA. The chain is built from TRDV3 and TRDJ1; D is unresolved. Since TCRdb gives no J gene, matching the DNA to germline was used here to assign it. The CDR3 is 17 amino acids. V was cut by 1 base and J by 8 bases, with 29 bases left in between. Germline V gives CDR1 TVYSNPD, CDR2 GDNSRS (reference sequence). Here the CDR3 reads CAFKSATSFRGYRKLIF. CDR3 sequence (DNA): TGTGCCTTTAAATCTGCGACCAGCTTTCGCGGGTACAGAAAACTCATCTTT.

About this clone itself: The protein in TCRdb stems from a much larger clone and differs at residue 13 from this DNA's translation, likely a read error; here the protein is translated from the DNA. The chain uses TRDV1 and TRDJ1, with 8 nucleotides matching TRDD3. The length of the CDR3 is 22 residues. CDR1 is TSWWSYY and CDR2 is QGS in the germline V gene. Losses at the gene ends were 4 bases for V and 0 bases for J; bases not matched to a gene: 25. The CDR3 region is CALGGTLLVYWGVPCYTDKLIF. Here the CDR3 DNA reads TGTGCTCTTGGGGGTACCTTGCTGGTGTACTGGGGGGTACCATGCTACACCGATAAACTCATCTTT.

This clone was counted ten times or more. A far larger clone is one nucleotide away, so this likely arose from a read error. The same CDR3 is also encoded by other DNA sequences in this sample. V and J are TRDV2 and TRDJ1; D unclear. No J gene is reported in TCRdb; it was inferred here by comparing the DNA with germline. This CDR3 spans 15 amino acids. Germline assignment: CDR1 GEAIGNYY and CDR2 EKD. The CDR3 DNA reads TGTGCCTGCGACACCGTATTGAGAAGCACCGATAAACTCATCTTT. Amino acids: CACDTVLRSTDKLIF.

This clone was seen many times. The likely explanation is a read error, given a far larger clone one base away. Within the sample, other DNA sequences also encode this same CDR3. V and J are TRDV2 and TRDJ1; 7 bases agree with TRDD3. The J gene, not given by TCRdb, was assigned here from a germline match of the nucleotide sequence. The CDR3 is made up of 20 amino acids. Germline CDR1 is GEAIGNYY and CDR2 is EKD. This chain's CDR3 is CACDTIEKRGTGDSTDKLIF. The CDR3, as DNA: TGCGCCTGTGACACAATAGAAAAGAGGGGGACTGGGGATTCCACCGATAAACTCATCTTT.

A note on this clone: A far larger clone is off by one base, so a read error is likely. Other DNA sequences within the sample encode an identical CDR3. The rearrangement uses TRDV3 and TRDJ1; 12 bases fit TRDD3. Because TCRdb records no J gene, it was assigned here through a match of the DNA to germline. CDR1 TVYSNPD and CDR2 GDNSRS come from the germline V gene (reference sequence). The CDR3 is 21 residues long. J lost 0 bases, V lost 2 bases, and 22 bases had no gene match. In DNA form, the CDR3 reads TGTGCCTTTCCGATCCCTCCTAAAGCTGGGGGATACGGGAAGTACACCGATAAACTCATCTTT. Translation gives CAFPIPPKAGGYGKYTDKLIF.

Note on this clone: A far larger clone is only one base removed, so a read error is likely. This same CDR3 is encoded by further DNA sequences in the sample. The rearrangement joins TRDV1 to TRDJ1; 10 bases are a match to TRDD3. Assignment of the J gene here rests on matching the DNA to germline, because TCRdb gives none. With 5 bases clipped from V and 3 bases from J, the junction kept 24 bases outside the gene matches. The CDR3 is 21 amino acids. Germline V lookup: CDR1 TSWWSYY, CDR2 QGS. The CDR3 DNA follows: TGTGCTCTTGGGAAAAGATTACTACTTTGGGGGATACCCATGGCGTCCGATAAACTCATCTTT. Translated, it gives CALGKRLLLWGIPMASDKLIF.

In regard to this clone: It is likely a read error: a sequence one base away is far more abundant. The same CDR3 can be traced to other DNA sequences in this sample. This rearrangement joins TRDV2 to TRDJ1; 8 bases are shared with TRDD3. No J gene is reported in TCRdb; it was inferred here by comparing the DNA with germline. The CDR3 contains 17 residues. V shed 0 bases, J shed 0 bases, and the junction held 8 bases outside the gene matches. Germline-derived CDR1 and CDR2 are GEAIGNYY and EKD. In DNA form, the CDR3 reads TGTGCCTGTGACACCCTACTGGGGGGGGAGAACACCGATAAACTCATCTTT. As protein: CACDTLLGGENTDKLIF.

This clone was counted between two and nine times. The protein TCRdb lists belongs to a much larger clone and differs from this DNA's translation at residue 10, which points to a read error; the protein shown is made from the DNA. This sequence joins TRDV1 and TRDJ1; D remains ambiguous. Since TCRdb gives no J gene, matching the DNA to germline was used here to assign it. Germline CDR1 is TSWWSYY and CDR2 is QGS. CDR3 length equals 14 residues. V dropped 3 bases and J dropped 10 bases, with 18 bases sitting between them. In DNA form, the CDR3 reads TGTGCTCTTGGGGACCCTAGTGGCGGAGTTAGACTCATCTTT. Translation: CALGDPSGGVRLIF.

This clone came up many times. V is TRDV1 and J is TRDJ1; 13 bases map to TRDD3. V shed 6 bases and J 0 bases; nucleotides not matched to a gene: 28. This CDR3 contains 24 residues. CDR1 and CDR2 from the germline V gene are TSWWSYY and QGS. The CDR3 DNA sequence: TGTGCTCTTGGAAAAATTTCCTACTTCTACTGGGGGATACGAGGTAAGGGGTACACCGATAAACTCATCTTT. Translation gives CALGKISYFYWGIRGKGYTDKLIF.

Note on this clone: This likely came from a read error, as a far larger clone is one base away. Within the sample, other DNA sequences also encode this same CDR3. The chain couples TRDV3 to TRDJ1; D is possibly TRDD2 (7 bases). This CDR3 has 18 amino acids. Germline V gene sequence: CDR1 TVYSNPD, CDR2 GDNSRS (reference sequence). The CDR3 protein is CALNFPTWWGAYTDKLIF. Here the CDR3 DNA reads TGTGCTTTGAATTTTCCTACGTGGTGGGGGGCGTACACCGATAAACTCATCTTT.

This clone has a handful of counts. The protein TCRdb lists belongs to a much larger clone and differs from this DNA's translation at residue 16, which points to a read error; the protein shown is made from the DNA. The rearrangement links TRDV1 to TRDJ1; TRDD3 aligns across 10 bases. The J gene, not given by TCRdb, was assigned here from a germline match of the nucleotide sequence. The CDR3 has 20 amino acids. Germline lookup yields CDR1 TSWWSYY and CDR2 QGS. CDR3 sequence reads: CALGEVLLQLGDWNTNKLIF. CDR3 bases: TGTGCTCTTGGGGAGGTCCTCCTACAACTGGGGGATTGGAACACCAATAAACTCATCTTT.

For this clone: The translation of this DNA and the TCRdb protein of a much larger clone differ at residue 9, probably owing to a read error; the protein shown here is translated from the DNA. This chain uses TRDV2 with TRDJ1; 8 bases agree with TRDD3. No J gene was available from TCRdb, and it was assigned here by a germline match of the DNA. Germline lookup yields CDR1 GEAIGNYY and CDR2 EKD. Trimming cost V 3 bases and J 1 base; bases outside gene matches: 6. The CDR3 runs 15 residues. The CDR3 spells CACDPLGDITDKLIF. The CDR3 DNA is TGTGCCTGTGACCCTCTGGGGGACATCACCGATAAACTCATCTTT.

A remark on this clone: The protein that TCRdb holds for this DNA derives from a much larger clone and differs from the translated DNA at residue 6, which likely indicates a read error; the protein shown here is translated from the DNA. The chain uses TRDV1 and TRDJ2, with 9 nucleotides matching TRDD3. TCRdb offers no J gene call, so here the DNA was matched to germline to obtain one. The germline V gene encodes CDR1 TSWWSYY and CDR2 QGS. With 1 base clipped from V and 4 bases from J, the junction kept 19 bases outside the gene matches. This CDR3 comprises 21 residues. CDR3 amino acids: CALGEQQFFTGGRYRTAQLFF. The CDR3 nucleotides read TGTGCTCTTGGGGAACAACAGTTTTTCACTGGGGGACGTTATCGGACAGCACAACTCTTCTTT.

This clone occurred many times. The CDR3: CALGGVPTGLWRWYTDKLIF. As DNA, the CDR3 is TGTGCTCTTGGGGGAGTTCCTACAGGGCTCTGGAGATGGTACACCGATAAACTCATCTTT. The genes are TRDV1 and TRDJ1; 7 bases line up with TRDD2. This CDR3 comprises 20 residues. Germline CDR1 and CDR2: TSWWSYY and QGS. V was pared by 4 bases and J by 0 bases, with 20 bases of the junction left unmatched.

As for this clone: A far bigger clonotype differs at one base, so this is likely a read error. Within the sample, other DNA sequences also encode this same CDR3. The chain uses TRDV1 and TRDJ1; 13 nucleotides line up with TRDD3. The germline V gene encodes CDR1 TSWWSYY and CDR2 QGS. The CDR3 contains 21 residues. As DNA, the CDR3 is TGTGCTCTTGGGGATTCCTTGCTAAGCGTACTGGGGGATACGGACACCGATAAGCTCATCTTT. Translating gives CALGDSLLSVLGDTDTDKLIF.

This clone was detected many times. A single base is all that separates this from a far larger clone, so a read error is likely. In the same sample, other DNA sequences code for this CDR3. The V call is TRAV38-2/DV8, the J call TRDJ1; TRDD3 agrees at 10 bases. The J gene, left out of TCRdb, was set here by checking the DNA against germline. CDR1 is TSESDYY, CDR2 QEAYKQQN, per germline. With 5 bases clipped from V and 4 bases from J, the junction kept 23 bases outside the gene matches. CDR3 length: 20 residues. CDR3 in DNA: TGTGCTTATAGTTCCCCCCTACTCGGGGGATACGCGGGCCAGAGCGATAAACTCATCTTT. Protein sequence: CAYSSPLLGGYAGQSDKLIF.

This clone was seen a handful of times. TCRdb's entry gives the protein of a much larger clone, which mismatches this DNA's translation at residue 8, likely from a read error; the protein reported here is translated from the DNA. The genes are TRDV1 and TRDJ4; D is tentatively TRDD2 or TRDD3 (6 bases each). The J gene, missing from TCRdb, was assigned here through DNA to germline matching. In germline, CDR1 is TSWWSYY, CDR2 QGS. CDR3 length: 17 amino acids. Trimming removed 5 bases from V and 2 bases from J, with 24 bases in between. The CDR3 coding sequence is TGTGCTCTTGGGACCCATCCTACCCGCTGGGGAAGGAGACCCCTGATCTTT. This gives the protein CALGTHPTRWGRRPLIF.

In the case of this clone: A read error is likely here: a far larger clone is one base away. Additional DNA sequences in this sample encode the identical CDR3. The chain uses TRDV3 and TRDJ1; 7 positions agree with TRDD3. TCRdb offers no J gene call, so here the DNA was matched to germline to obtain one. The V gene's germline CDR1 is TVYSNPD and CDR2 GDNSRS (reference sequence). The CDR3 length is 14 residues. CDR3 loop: CAFKEPGGYDKLIF. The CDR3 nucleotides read TGTGCTTTTAAAGAGCCTGGGGGCTACGATAAACTCATCTTT.

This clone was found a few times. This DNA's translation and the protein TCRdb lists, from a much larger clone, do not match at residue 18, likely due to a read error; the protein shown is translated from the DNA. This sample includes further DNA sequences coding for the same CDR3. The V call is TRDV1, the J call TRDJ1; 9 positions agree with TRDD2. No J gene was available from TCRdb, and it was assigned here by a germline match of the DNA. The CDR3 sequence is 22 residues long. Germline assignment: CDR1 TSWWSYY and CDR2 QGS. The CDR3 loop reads CALGGPAFLRNWGWRYTEKLIF. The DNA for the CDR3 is TGTGCTCTTGGGGGTCCCGCCTTCCTACGAAACTGGGGATGGAGGTACACCGAAAAACTCATCTTT.

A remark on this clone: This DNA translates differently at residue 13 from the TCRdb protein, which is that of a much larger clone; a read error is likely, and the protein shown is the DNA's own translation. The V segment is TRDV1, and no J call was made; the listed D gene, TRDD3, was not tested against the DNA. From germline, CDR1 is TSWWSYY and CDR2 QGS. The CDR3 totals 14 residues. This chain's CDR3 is CALGPTGGVNKLTF. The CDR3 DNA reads TGTGCTCTTGGACCTACCGGGGGTGTGAATAAACTCACCTTT.

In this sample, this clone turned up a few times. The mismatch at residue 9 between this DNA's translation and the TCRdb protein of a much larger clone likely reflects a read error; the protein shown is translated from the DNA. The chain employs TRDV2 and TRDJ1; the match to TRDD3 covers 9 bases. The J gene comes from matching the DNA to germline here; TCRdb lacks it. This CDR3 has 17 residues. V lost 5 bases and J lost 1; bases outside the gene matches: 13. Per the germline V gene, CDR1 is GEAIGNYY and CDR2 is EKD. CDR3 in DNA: TGTGCCTGTGGGATAGGGGGGATACATTGGTGCACCGATAAACTCATCTTT. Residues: CACGIGGIHWCTDKLIF.

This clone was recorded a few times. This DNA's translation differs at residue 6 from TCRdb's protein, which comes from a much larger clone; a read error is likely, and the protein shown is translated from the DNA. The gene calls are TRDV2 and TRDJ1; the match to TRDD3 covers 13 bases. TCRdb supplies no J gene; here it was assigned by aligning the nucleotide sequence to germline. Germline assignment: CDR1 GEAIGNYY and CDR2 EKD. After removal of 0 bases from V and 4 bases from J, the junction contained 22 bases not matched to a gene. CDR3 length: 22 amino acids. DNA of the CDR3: TGTGCCTGTGACACCATCTTAACTGGGGGATACGCTAAGAAAAAGCATAGCGATAAACTCATCTTT. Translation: CACDTILTGGYAKKKHSDKLIF.

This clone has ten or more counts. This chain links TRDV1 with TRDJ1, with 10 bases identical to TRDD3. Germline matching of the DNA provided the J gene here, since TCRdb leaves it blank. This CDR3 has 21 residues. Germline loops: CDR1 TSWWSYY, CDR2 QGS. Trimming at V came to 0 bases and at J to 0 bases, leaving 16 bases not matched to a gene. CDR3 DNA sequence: TGTGCTCTTGGGGAACTGCCCCCTCGGACCGTACTGGGGGATTACACCGATAAACTCATCTTT. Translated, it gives CALGELPPRTVLGDYTDKLIF.

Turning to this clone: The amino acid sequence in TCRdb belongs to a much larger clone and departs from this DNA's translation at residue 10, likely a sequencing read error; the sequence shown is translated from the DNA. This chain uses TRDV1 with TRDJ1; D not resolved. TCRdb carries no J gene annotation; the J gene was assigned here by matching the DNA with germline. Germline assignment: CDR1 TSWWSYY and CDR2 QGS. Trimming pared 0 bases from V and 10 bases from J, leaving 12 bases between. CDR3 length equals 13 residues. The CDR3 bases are TGTGCTCTTGGGGAACTACCCCATATAGGACTCATCTTT. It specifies CALGELPHIGLIF.

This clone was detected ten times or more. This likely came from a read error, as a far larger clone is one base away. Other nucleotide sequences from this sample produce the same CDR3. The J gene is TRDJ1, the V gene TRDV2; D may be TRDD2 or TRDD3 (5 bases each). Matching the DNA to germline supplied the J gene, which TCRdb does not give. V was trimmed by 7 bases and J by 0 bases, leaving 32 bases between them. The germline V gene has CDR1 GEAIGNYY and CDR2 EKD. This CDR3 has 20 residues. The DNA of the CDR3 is TGTGCCTGCGACTCGGTCGCCGTTCGGGGGGCTTCCCTGTACACCGATAAACTCATCTTT. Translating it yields CACDSVAVRGASLYTDKLIF.

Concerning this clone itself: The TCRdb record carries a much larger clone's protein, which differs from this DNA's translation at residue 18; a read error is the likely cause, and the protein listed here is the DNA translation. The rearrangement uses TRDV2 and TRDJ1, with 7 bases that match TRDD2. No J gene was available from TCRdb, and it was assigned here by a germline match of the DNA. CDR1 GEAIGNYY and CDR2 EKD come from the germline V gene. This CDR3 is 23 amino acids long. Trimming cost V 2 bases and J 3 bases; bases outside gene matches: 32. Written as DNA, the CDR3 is TGTGCCTGTGACATGGTCGGATTCCTCCCAAACCTTCCTGCTGGAGCGTACCCCGATAAACTCATCTTT. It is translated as CACDMVGFLPNLPAGAYPDKLIF.

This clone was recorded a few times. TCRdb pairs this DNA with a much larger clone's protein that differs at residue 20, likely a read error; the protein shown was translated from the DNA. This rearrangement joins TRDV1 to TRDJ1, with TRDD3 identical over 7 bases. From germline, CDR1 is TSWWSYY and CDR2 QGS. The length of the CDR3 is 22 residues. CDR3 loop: CALGPTRGIREWGTRHTDKPIF. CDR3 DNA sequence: TGTGCTCTTGGTCCAACCCGGGGAATCCGGGAGTGGGGGACCCGACACACCGATAAACCCATCTTT.